The T cell receptor beta chain under discussion was sequenced for a study of CD8+ T cells in alopecia areata. A few counts support this clone. Its antigen is not identified. Overall study results and limits: Possibly as an HLA-related effect, TCR sharing across patients appeared less clear than in mice.

Following RNA extraction, reverse transcription yielded cDNA that acted as the sequencing template. The method was immunoSEQ multiplex PCR; TCRdb's version includes in-frame clones alone and lacks a portion of them. The sample contains 130,000 or so clones, roughly nine tenths of which appear only once. Looked up from germline, CDR1 is SEHNR and CDR2 is FQNEAQ (reference sequence). The CDR3 runs to 11 residues. V was shortened by 5 bases and J by 13 bases, with 13 bases between the two germline ends. Treatment reported: oral pan-JAK inhibitor, 5-10 mg twice daily. Individuals with alopecia areata gave both lesional scalp punch biopsies and peripheral blood for collection.

The chain has TRBV7-9 and TRBJ2-3; perhaps D is TRBD1 or TRBD2 (6 bases each). This specimen was CD8+ T cells sorted from blood, taken at week 4, from a patient treated with tofacitinib. This receptor was taken from a human donor with alopecia areata. CDR3 sequence (DNA): TGTGCCAGCAGCCCCGGAGGGGGAAAGTATTTT. Its translation: CASSPGGGKYF.